These 11 T cell receptor beta chains were all obtained from the same sample, sequenced in a study of T cell responses to AZD1222 COVID-19 vaccine. Profiling relied on immunoSEQ multiplex PCR, and the TCRdb table lists in-frame clones only, not all of them. The sample lists fewer than 20,000 clones, over 85% occurring once. The input for sequencing was peripheral blood, taken 28 days after the second AZD1222 dose. These receptors all stem from an adult who received the AZD1222 COVID-19 vaccine.

The CDR3 DNA reads as TGTGCCAGCAGCCAGATACCGGGACTAGCTAACACCGGGGAGCTGTTTTTT. Translated, it gives CASSQIPGLANTGELFF. The chain links TRBV5-4 to TRBJ2-2; 9 bases match TRBD2. The CDR3 is 17 residues long. Germline CDR1 reads SGHNT; CDR2 reads YYREEE (reference sequence). V dropped 4 bases and J dropped 2; count of bases not matched to a gene: 9.

The rearrangement joins TRBV3-1 (or the pseudogene TRBV3-2) to TRBJ2-5, with 7 bases matching TRBD2. Germline V gene lookup returns CDR1 LGHDT and CDR2 YNNKEL (reference sequence). The CDR3 loop spans 16 amino acids. V trimming: 1 base; J trimming: 1 base; junction bases outside the gene matches: 6. The CDR3 region has the DNA TGTGCCAGCAGCCAAGGTTCGGGGGGACCCCAAGAGACCCAGTACTTC. It is translated as CASSQGSGGPQETQYF.

This sequence joins TRBV5-4 and TRBJ2-3; the D gene is possibly TRBD1 (5 bases). Germline-derived CDR1 and CDR2 are SGHNT and YYREEE (reference sequence). V shed 0 bases and J shed 3 bases, with 14 bases lying between them. The CDR3 consists of 16 residues. The CDR3 DNA sequence: TGTGCCAGCAGCTTGGTGGTAGGGGCTTTGACAGATACGCAGTATTTT. This gives the protein CASSLVVGALTDTQYF. Combining the CDR3 with reference TRBV5-4 and TRBJ2-3 gives the whole variable domain ETGVTQSPTHLIKTRGQQVTLRCSSQSGHNTVSWYQQALGQGPQFIFQYYREEENGRGNFPPRFSGLQFPNYSSELNVNALELDDSALYLCASSLVVGALTDTQYFGPGTRLTVL.

The chain carries TRBV7-2 and TRBJ1-2; the match to TRBD1 covers 9 bases. J gave up 5 bases and V 5 bases, and 6 bases lay outside the gene matches. Per germline, CDR1 SGHTA and CDR2 FQGNSA. The CDR3 spans 14 residues. The CDR3 region is CASSVGTGYYGYTF. Here the CDR3 DNA reads TGTGCCAGCAGCGTCGGGACAGGGTATTATGGCTACACCTTC.

This chain joins TRBV24-1 and TRBJ2-2; 7 bases map to TRBD2. The CDR3 runs to 13 residues. V was clipped by 9 bases and J by 5 bases; unmatched bases: 5. Per the germline V gene, CDR1 is KGHDR and CDR2 is SFDVKD. The DNA for the CDR3 is TGTGCCACCCTCGGCGGGAGTACCGGGGAGCTGTTTTTT. Its protein is CATLGGSTGELFF.

The chain is built from TRBV3-1 (or the pseudogene TRBV3-2) and TRBJ2-6; D may correspond to TRBD1 or TRBD2 (5 bases each). V lost 2 bases and J lost 2, with 13 bases in between. Germline-derived CDR1 and CDR2 are LGHDT and YNNKEL (reference sequence). This CDR3 is 17 amino acids long. CDR3 sequence: CASSQTPRGAGANVLTF. The CDR3, as DNA: TGTGCCAGCAGCCAAACACCCCGGGGCGCTGGGGCCAACGTCCTGACTTTC.

This rearrangement joins TRBV29-1 to TRBJ2-5; D uncertain. With 8 bases removed from V and 1 base from J, the gap between germline ends came to 14 bases. Germline V gene lookup returns CDR1 SQVTM and CDR2 ANQGSEA. This CDR3 has 13 amino acids. The CDR3 loop reads CSTNGRPQETQYF. The DNA of the CDR3 is TGCAGCACCAACGGCAGACCCCAAGAGACCCAGTACTTC. Filled out from reference TRBV29-1 and TRBJ2-5, the complete variable domain reads SAVISQKPSRDICQRGTSLTIQCQVDSQVTMMFWYRQQPGQSLTLIATANQGSEATYESGFVIDKFPISRPNLTFSTLTVSNMSPEDSSIYLCSTNGRPQETQYFGPGTRLLVL.

The chain employs TRBV5-4 and TRBJ2-7; D tentatively reads TRBD1 or TRBD2 (5 bases each). Trimming pared 2 bases from V and 6 bases from J, leaving 12 bases between. CDR3 length: 13 amino acids. From germline, CDR1 is SGHNT and CDR2 YYREEE (reference sequence). DNA for the CDR3: TGTGCCAGCAGCTTCGAGGGGCGTCGCGAGCAGTACGTC. Its translation is CASSFEGRREQYV.

The V call is TRBV11-2, the J call TRBJ2-3; a possible D gene is TRBD2 (5 bases). Germline CDR1 is SGHAT and CDR2 is FQNNGV. Trimming removed 1 base at V and 6 bases at J, with 14 bases between. The CDR3 is made up of 15 amino acids. The CDR3 DNA follows: TGTGCCAGCAGCTTAGGAAGGACTCTATACGATACGCAGTATTTT. Translated, it gives CASSLGRTLYDTQYF.

The CDR3 nucleotides are TGCGCCAGCAGTTTCGACAGGGGTGGAGATACGCAGTATTTT. This encodes CASSFDRGGDTQYF. V usage is TRBV5-1 and J usage is TRBJ2-3; 8 bases agree with TRBD1. The trim removed 5 bases at V and 5 bases at J, leaving 7 bases unmatched. Germline-derived CDR1 and CDR2 are SGHRS and YFSETQ. This CDR3 has 14 amino acids.

J is TRBJ2-7 and V is TRBV2; TRBD2 might be the D (6 bases). Germline lookup yields CDR1 SNHLY and CDR2 FYNNEI. The CDR3 totals 15 residues. V lost 1 base, J lost 2 bases, and 12 bases lay in between. The CDR3 spells CASSEGSRGPYEQYV. CDR3 DNA sequence: TGTGCCAGCAGTGAAGGCTCGCGGGGACCCTACGAGCAGTACGTC.